The present TCR beta chain was sequenced within a study of Ad26.COV2.S vaccination and SARS-CoV-2 variants. At the level of the study: The Ad26.COV2.S arm of the COV1001 trial was where the donor was placed. Ad26.COV2.S given intramuscularly, once or twice 56 days apart.

Study-wide findings and caveats: Measurement of non-spike TCR breadth gave similar results in vaccine and placebo recipients.

Sample treatment: about 20 received Ad26.COV2.S at low or high dose, single or two shots; about 5 received placebo; per-sample allocation not given. Day 63 following the first vaccine or placebo injection was when the samples were taken. An adult donor aged 18-55 years was enrolled in Boston. Generated by immunoSEQ multiplex PCR, the TCRdb table keeps only in-frame clones and is missing some. The sample carries 360,000 or so clones, around 87% recorded once. Trimming removed 0 bases from V and 4 bases from J; junction bases left unmatched: 3. CDR1 and CDR2 from the germline V gene are MGHRA and YSYEKL. This CDR3 is 15 amino acids long. In this sample, this clone turned up once. Its cognate antigen is unknown.

The chain couples TRBV4-1 to TRBJ2-3; 8 positions match TRBD2. This specimen consisted of peripheral blood, obtained in a trial of Ad26.COV2.S vaccine versus placebo. This clonotype originated in a person between 18 and 60 years old who received the Ad26.COV2.S COVID-19 vaccine or a placebo. In DNA, the CDR3 is TGCGCCAGCAGCCAAGAATGGCGGGGGGCAGATACGCAGTATTTT. Its protein is CASSQEWRGADTQYF.